This is a list of T cell receptor beta chains from one sample in a study of shared clonotypes between healthy human individuals. Assay: immunoSEQ multiplex PCR; the TCRdb copy retains only in-frame clones and omits some. Of about a million clones detected, roughly 80% appear once; the ten largest clones hold 0.7% to 0.95%. Sequencing was done on a sample of memory CD4+ T cells from PBMCs. The receptors originated from a man between 18 and 29 years old in good health. Some clones in this sample may be carry-over from other donors' samples. CDR3s include the opening cysteine and the closing phenylalanine or tryptophan. D genes are given only for firm matches. Size is stated for part of the rows, as once, few or many counts, or as a class when the clone is expanded.

clone_size: NA
cdr3_length: 15
j_call: TRBJ2-3
v_call: TRBV28
d_call: NA
cdr3_aa: CASSLVGGPTDTQYF
cdr3_nt: TGTGCCAGCAGTTTGGTGGGGGGGCCCACAGATACGCAGTATTTT

clone_size: NA
cdr3_length: 16
j_call: TRBJ2-2
v_call: TRBV7-3
d_call: NA
cdr3_aa: CASSLTSTSLFGELFF
cdr3_nt: TGTGCCAGCAGCTTAACGTCTACTAGCTTGTTCGGGGAGCTGTTTTTT

clone_size: NA
cdr3_length: 13
j_call: TRBJ2-7
v_call: TRBV2
d_call: TRBD1
cdr3_aa: CASSIGQVYEQYF
cdr3_nt: TGTGCCAGCTCAATCGGACAGGTCTACGAGCAGTACTTC

clone_size: few
cdr3_length: 18
j_call: TRBJ2-6
v_call: TRBV15
d_call: TRBD2
cdr3_aa: CATSSAGTSSSGANVLTF
cdr3_nt: TGTGCCACCAGCAGTGCCGGGACTAGCTCCTCTGGGGCCAACGTCCTGACTTTC

clone_size: NA
cdr3_length: 15
j_call: TRBJ1-3
v_call: TRBV2
d_call: NA
cdr3_aa: CASSEAQGHGNTIYF
cdr3_nt: TGTGCCAGCAGTGAAGCACAGGGCCACGGAAACACCATATATTTT

clone_size: many
cdr3_length: 15
j_call: TRBJ2-5
v_call: TRBV27
d_call: TRBD1
cdr3_aa: CASSVDRARVETQYF
cdr3_nt: TGTGCCAGCAGTGTCGACAGGGCGAGGGTTGAGACCCAGTACTTC

clone_size: NA
cdr3_length: 12
j_call: TRBJ2-3
v_call: TRBV28
d_call: NA
cdr3_aa: CASSLLTDTQYF
cdr3_nt: TGTGCCAGCAGTTTACTTACAGATACGCAGTATTTT

clone_size: NA
cdr3_length: 13
j_call: TRBJ2-2
v_call: TRBV5-1
d_call: NA
cdr3_aa: CASSAQGTGELFF
cdr3_nt: TGCGCCAGCAGCGCCCAGGGTACCGGGGAGCTGTTTTTT

clone_size: few
cdr3_length: 13
j_call: TRBJ1-1
v_call: TRBV7-9
d_call: NA
cdr3_aa: CASSDSLNTEAFF
cdr3_nt: TGTGCCAGCAGTGACAGCTTGAACACTGAAGCTTTCTTT

clone_size: few
cdr3_length: 13
j_call: TRBJ2-7
v_call: TRBV13
d_call: NA
cdr3_aa: CASSLGVTYEQYF
cdr3_nt: TGTGCCAGCAGCTTAGGAGTCACCTACGAGCAGTACTTC

clone_size: few
cdr3_length: 13
j_call: TRBJ1-2
v_call: TRBV5-3
d_call: NA
cdr3_aa: CARSLAVNYGYTF
cdr3_nt: TGTGCCAGAAGCTTGGCGGTTAACTATGGCTACACCTTC

clone_size: NA
cdr3_length: 16
j_call: TRBJ2-5
v_call: TRBV28
d_call: TRBD2
cdr3_aa: CASSPATSGARETQYF
cdr3_nt: TGTGCCAGCAGTCCAGCCACTAGCGGAGCCAGAGAGACCCAGTACTTC

clone_size: many
cdr3_length: 16
j_call: TRBJ2-1
v_call: TRBV14
d_call: TRBD2
cdr3_aa: CASSQRSTSGGDEQFF
cdr3_nt: TGTGCCAGCAGCCAACGATCGACTAGCGGGGGGGATGAGCAGTTCTTC

clone_size: once
cdr3_length: 14
j_call: TRBJ1-1
v_call: TRBV28
d_call: NA
cdr3_aa: CASSSPWTSAEAFF
cdr3_nt: TGTGCCAGCAGTTCTCCATGGACAAGCGCTGAAGCTTTCTTT

clone_size: NA
cdr3_length: 13
j_call: TRBJ1-2
v_call: TRBV30
d_call: NA
cdr3_aa: CAWSVSRDYGYTF
cdr3_nt: TGTGCCTGGAGTGTCTCCAGGGACTATGGCTACACCTTC

clone_size: many
cdr3_length: 13
j_call: TRBJ1-5
v_call: TRBV29-1
d_call: NA
cdr3_aa: CSVGGMGNQPQHF
cdr3_nt: TGCAGCGTAGGGGGGATGGGCAATCAGCCCCAGCATTTT

clone_size: NA
cdr3_length: 14
j_call: TRBJ2-7
v_call: TRBV7-2
d_call: NA
cdr3_aa: CASSLVGTATEQYF
cdr3_nt: TGTGCCAGCAGCTTAGTGGGGACGGCCACCGAGCAGTACTTC

clone_size: NA
cdr3_length: 15
j_call: TRBJ2-1
v_call: TRBV18
d_call: TRBD1
cdr3_aa: CASSLPGQLNNEQFF
cdr3_nt: TGTGCCAGCTCACTTCCGGGACAGCTAAACAATGAGCAGTTCTTC

clone_size: NA
cdr3_length: 14
j_call: TRBJ1-1
v_call: TRBV2
d_call: NA
cdr3_aa: CASSPSTESTEAFF
cdr3_nt: TGTGCCAGCAGCCCATCAACAGAAAGCACTGAAGCTTTCTTT

clone_size: NA
cdr3_length: 16
j_call: TRBJ1-1
v_call: TRBV19
d_call: NA
cdr3_aa: CASSIDDRRLNTEAFF
cdr3_nt: TGTGCCAGTAGTATCGACGACAGACGTTTGAACACTGAAGCTTTCTTT

clone_size: NA
cdr3_length: 11
j_call: TRBJ2-5
v_call: TRBV2
d_call: NA
cdr3_aa: CASQLQETQYF
cdr3_nt: TGTGCCAGCCAGCTCCAAGAGACCCAGTACTTC

clone_size: NA
cdr3_length: 14
j_call: TRBJ2-5
v_call: TRBV5-1
d_call: NA
cdr3_aa: CASSLNPGTETQYF
cdr3_nt: TGCGCCAGCAGCTTGAATCCAGGGACGGAGACCCAGTACTTC

clone_size: NA
cdr3_length: 13
j_call: TRBJ2-7
v_call: TRBV5-1
d_call: NA
cdr3_aa: CASSLGSSGGQYF
cdr3_nt: TGCGCCAGCAGCTTGGGATCGAGTGGCGGGCAGTACTTC

clone_size: NA
cdr3_length: 19
j_call: TRBJ2-3
v_call: TRBV7-2
d_call: TRBD2
cdr3_aa: CASSFPGTSGSRSTDTQYF
cdr3_nt: TGTGCCAGCAGCTTTCCTGGGACTAGCGGGAGTAGATCCACAGATACGCAGTATTTT

clone_size: few
cdr3_length: 17
j_call: TRBJ2-6
v_call: TRBV7-2
d_call: TRBD2
cdr3_aa: CASSLVAGVSGANVLTF
cdr3_nt: TGTGCCAGCAGCTTAGTAGCGGGAGTGTCGGGGGCCAACGTCCTGACTTTC

clone_size: NA
cdr3_length: 13
j_call: TRBJ2-7
v_call: TRBV7-9
d_call: NA
cdr3_aa: CASSLDRRGEQYF
cdr3_nt: TGTGCCAGCAGCTTGGACAGGAGGGGCGAGCAGTACTTC

clone_size: NA
cdr3_length: 15
j_call: TRBJ2-3
v_call: TRBV7-9
d_call: TRBD2
cdr3_aa: CASSPLADSTDTQYF
cdr3_nt: TGTGCCAGCAGCCCCCTAGCGGATAGCACAGATACGCAGTATTTT

clone_size: NA
cdr3_length: 15
j_call: TRBJ2-1
v_call: TRBV6-1
d_call: NA
cdr3_aa: CASSTRPGEYHEQFF
cdr3_nt: TGTGCCAGCAGTACTAGGCCCGGGGAGTACCATGAGCAGTTCTTC

clone_size: NA
cdr3_length: 14
j_call: TRBJ1-1
v_call: TRBV30
d_call: NA
cdr3_aa: CAWSGDIGFTEAFF
cdr3_nt: TGTGCCTGGAGTGGAGATATAGGCTTCACTGAAGCTTTCTTT

clone_size: NA
cdr3_length: 15
j_call: TRBJ2-7
v_call: TRBV7-9
d_call: NA
cdr3_aa: CASSLYGSPPYEQYF
cdr3_nt: TGTGCCAGCAGCTTATACGGGAGTCCCCCCTACGAGCAGTACTTC

clone_size: few
cdr3_length: 14
j_call: TRBJ2-1
v_call: TRBV5-4
d_call: TRBD2
cdr3_aa: CASSLASGYNEQFF
cdr3_nt: TGTGCCAGCAGCTTGGCTAGCGGGTACAATGAGCAGTTCTTC

clone_size: NA
cdr3_length: 14
j_call: TRBJ2-1
v_call: TRBV30
d_call: NA
cdr3_aa: CAWSVMSGTFEQFF
cdr3_nt: TGTGCCTGGAGTGTCATGTCAGGGACTTTTGAGCAGTTCTTC

clone_size: once
cdr3_length: 12
j_call: TRBJ1-5
v_call: TRBV5-1
d_call: NA
cdr3_aa: CASSPDGQPQHF
cdr3_nt: TGCGCCAGCAGCCCGGATGGGCAGCCCCAGCATTTT

clone_size: many
cdr3_length: 15
j_call: TRBJ2-5
v_call: TRBV7-9
d_call: NA
cdr3_aa: CASKPIRTAQETQYF
cdr3_nt: TGTGCCAGCAAGCCAATAAGGACAGCCCAAGAGACCCAGTACTTC

clone_size: few
cdr3_length: 14
j_call: TRBJ2-1
v_call: TRBV7-3
d_call: NA
cdr3_aa: CASSLQGLYNEQFF
cdr3_nt: TGTGCCAGCAGCCTCCAAGGGCTCTACAATGAGCAGTTCTTC

clone_size: NA
cdr3_length: 14
j_call: TRBJ2-5
v_call: TRBV5-1
d_call: NA
cdr3_aa: CASSFAGRGETQYF
cdr3_nt: TGCGCCAGCAGCTTCGCTGGCAGGGGAGAGACCCAGTACTTC

clone_size: NA
cdr3_length: 13
j_call: TRBJ2-3
v_call: TRBV2
d_call: NA
cdr3_aa: CASNIRDTDTQYF
cdr3_nt: TGTGCCAGCAATATTCGGGACACAGATACGCAGTATTTT

clone_size: NA
cdr3_length: 11
j_call: TRBJ2-5
v_call: TRBV20-1
d_call: NA
cdr3_aa: CSAMGYETQYF
cdr3_nt: TGCAGTGCTATGGGGTACGAGACCCAGTACTTC

clone_size: NA
cdr3_length: 15
j_call: TRBJ2-7
v_call: TRBV7-9
d_call: NA
cdr3_aa: CASRASSGTYYEQYF
cdr3_nt: TGTGCCAGCAGAGCCTCGAGCGGAACTTACTACGAGCAGTACTTC

clone_size: NA
cdr3_length: 16
j_call: TRBJ1-5
v_call: TRBV4-2
d_call: TRBD1
cdr3_aa: CASSQGTGTGGQPQHF
cdr3_nt: TGTGCCAGCAGCCAGGGCACCGGGACAGGGGGTCAGCCCCAGCATTTT

clone_size: many
cdr3_length: 15
j_call: TRBJ2-3
v_call: TRBV7-6
d_call: NA
cdr3_aa: CASSPGTPKSDTQYF
cdr3_nt: TGTGCCAGCAGCCCAGGGACGCCCAAATCAGATACGCAGTATTTT

clone_size: NA
cdr3_length: 12
j_call: TRBJ1-1
v_call: TRBV29-1
d_call: NA
cdr3_aa: CSVGGKNTEAFF
cdr3_nt: TGCAGCGTCGGAGGTAAGAACACTGAAGCTTTCTTT

clone_size: once
cdr3_length: 15
j_call: TRBJ1-1
v_call: TRBV6-1
d_call: TRBD1
cdr3_aa: CASTTGTGWNTEAFF
cdr3_nt: TGTGCCAGCACCACCGGGACAGGGTGGAACACTGAAGCTTTCTTT

clone_size: NA
cdr3_length: 12
j_call: TRBJ2-7
v_call: TRBV9
d_call: TRBD2
cdr3_aa: CASSLAGDEQYF
cdr3_nt: TGTGCCAGCAGCTTAGCGGGAGACGAGCAGTACTTC

clone_size: once
cdr3_length: 13
j_call: TRBJ2-7
v_call: TRBV5-1
d_call: NA
cdr3_aa: CASSWDNLYEQYF
cdr3_nt: TGCGCCAGCAGCTGGGACAACCTCTACGAGCAGTACTTC

clone_size: NA
cdr3_length: 15
j_call: TRBJ2-5
v_call: TRBV15
d_call: NA
cdr3_aa: CATSVFGTAEETQYF
cdr3_nt: TGTGCCACCAGCGTATTCGGGACCGCGGAAGAGACCCAGTACTTC

clone_size: NA
cdr3_length: 13
j_call: TRBJ2-2
v_call: TRBV7-9
d_call: TRBD1
cdr3_aa: CATGGQGTGELFF
cdr3_nt: TGTGCCACAGGGGGCCAGGGCACCGGGGAGCTGTTTTTT

clone_size: NA
cdr3_length: 12
j_call: TRBJ2-2
v_call: TRBV5-4
d_call: NA
cdr3_aa: CASSLTAGELFF
cdr3_nt: TGTGCCAGCAGCTTGACGGCCGGGGAGCTGTTTTTT

clone_size: NA
cdr3_length: 11
j_call: TRBJ1-4
v_call: TRBV27
d_call: NA
cdr3_aa: CASRGNEKLFF
cdr3_nt: TGTGCCAGCAGGGGCAATGAAAAACTGTTTTTT

clone_size: NA
cdr3_length: 16
j_call: TRBJ2-2
v_call: TRBV7-3
d_call: NA
cdr3_aa: CASSARVAANTGELFF
cdr3_nt: TGTGCCAGCAGCGCTCGGGTAGCAGCGAACACCGGGGAGCTGTTTTTT

clone_size: NA
cdr3_length: 11
j_call: TRBJ2-1
v_call: TRBV11-3
d_call: NA
cdr3_aa: CASSLNAEQFF
cdr3_nt: TGTGCCAGCAGCTTGAATGCTGAGCAGTTCTTC

clone_size: NA
cdr3_length: 13
j_call: TRBJ1-1
v_call: TRBV5-1
d_call: TRBD1
cdr3_aa: CASSFRGLAEAFF
cdr3_nt: TGCGCCAGCAGCTTCAGGGGGCTCGCTGAAGCTTTCTTT

clone_size: once
cdr3_length: 15
j_call: TRBJ2-6
v_call: TRBV2
d_call: NA
cdr3_aa: CASSDGYSGVNVLTF
cdr3_nt: TGTGCCAGCAGTGACGGGTACTCTGGGGTCAACGTCCTGACTTTC

clone_size: NA
cdr3_length: 15
j_call: TRBJ2-1
v_call: TRBV11-3
d_call: NA
cdr3_aa: CASSPGGTRYNEQFF
cdr3_nt: TGTGCCAGCAGCCCGGGCGGGACCCGCTACAATGAGCAGTTCTTC

clone_size: NA
cdr3_length: 16
j_call: TRBJ1-5
v_call: TRBV4-1
d_call: TRBD1
cdr3_aa: CASSPGTGGLNQPQHF
cdr3_nt: TGCGCCAGCAGCCCCGGGACAGGGGGCCTCAATCAGCCCCAGCATTTT